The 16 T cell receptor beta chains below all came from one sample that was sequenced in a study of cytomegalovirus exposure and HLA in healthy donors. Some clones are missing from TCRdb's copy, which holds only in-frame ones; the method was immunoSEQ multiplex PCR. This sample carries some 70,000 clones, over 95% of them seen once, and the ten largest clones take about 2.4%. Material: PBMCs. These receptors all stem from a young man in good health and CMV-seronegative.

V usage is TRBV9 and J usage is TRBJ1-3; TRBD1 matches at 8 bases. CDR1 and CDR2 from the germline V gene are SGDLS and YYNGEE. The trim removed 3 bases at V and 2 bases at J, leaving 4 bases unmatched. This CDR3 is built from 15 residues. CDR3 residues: CASSEQGAAGNTIYF. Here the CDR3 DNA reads TGTGCCAGCAGCGAGCAGGGGGCTGCTGGAAACACCATATATTTT.

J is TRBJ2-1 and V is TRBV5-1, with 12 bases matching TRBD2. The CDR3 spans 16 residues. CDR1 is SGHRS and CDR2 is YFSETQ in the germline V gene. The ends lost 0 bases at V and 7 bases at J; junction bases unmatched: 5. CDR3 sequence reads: CASSLERTSGNNEQFF. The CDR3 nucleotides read TGCGCCAGCAGCTTGGAAAGGACTAGCGGGAATAATGAGCAGTTCTTC.

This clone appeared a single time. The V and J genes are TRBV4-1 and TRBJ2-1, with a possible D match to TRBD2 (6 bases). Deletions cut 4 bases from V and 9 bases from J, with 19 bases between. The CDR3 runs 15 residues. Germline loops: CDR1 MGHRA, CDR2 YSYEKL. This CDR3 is CASSPSGEVRGEQFF. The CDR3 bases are TGCGCCAGCAGCCCCTCGGGGGAGGTGAGGGGTGAGCAGTTCTTC.

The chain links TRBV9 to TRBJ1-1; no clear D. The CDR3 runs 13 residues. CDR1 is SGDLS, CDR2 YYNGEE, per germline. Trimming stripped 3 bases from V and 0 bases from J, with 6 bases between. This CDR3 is CASSDTLNTEAFF. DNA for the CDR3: TGTGCCAGCAGCGACACGTTGAACACTGAAGCTTTCTTT.

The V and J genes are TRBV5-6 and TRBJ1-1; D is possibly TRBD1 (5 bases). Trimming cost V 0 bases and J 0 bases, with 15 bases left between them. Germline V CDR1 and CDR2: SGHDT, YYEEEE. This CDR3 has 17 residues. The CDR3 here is CASSLVVDRGMNTEAFF. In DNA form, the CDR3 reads TGTGCCAGCAGCTTGGTGGTCGATCGGGGGATGAACACTGAAGCTTTCTTT.

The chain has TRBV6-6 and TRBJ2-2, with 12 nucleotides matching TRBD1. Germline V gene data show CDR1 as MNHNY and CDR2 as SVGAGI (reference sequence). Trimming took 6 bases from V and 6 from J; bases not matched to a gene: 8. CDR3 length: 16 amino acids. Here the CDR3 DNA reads TGTGCCAGCAGAAACCGGGACAGGGGGCTGGCCGGGGAGCTGTTTTTT. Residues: CASRNRDRGLAGELFF.

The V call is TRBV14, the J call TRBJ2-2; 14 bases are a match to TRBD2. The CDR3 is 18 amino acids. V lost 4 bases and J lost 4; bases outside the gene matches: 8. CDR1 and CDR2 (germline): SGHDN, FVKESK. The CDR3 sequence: CASSPQGLAGEITGELFF. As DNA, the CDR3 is TGTGCCAGCAGCCCCCAGGGACTAGCGGGAGAAATCACCGGGGAGCTGTTTTTT.

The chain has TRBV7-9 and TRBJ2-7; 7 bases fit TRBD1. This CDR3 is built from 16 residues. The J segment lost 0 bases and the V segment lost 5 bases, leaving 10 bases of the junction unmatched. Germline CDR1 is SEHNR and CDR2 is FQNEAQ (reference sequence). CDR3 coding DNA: TGTGCCAGCAGCCCAACTCCGGGACAGTACTCCTACGAGCAGTACTTC. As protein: CASSPTPGQYSYEQYF.

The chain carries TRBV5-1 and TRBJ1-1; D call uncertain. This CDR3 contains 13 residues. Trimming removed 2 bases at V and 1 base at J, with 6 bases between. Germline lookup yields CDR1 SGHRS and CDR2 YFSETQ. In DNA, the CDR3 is TGCGCCAGCAGCTTAAGCCGGAACACTGAAGCTTTCTTT. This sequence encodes CASSLSRNTEAFF. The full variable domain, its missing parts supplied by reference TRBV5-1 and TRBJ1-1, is KAGVTQTPRYLIKTRGQQVTLSCSPISGHRSVSWYQQTPGQGLQFLFEYFSETQRNKGNFPGRFSGRQFSNSRSEMNVSTLELGDSALYLCASSLSRNTEAFFGQGTRLTVV.

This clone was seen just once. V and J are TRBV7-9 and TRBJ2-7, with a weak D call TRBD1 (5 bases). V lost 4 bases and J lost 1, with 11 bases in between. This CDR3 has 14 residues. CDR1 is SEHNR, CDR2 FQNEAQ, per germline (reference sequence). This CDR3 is CASSYDQGSYEQYF. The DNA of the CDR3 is TGTGCCAGCAGCTATGATCAGGGATCCTACGAGCAGTACTTC. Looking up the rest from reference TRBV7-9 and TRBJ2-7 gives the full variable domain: DTGVSQNPRHKITKRGQNVTFRCDPISEHNRLYWYRQTLGQGPEFLTYFQNEAQLEKSRLLSDRFSAERPKGSFSTLEIQRTEQGDSAMYLCASSYDQGSYEQYFGPGTRLTVT.

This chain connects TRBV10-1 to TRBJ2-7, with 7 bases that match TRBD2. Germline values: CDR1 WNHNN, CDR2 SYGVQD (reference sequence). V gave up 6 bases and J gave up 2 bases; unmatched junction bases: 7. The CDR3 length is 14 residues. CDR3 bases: TGCGCCAGCAGGCCGGCTAGCGGAACCTACGAGCAGTACTTC. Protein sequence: CASRPASGTYEQYF.

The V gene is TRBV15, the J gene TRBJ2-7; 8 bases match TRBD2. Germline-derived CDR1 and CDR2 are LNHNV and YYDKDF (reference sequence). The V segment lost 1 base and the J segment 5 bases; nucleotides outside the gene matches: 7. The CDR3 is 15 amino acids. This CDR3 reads CATSRAGTSYDEQYF. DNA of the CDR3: TGTGCCACCAGCAGAGCCGGGACTAGTTACGACGAGCAGTACTTC.

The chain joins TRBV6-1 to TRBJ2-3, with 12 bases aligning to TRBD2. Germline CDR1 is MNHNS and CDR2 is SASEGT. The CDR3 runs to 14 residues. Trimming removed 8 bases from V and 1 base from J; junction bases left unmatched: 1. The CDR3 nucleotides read TGTGCCAGCCGGACTAGCGGGGGCACAGATACGCAGTATTTT. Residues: CASRTSGGTDTQYF.

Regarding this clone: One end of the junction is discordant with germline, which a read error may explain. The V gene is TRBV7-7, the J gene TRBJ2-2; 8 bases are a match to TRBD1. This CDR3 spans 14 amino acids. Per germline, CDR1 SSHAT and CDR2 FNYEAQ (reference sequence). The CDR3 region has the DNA TGTGCTAGCAGCACGGACAGGGAGGCCGGGGAGCTGTTTTTT. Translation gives CASSTDREAGELFF.

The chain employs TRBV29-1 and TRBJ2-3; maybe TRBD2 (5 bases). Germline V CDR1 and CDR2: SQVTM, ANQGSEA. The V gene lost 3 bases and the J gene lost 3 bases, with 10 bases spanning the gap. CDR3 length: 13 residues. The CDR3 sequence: CSVEDGMTDTQYF. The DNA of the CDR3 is TGCAGCGTTGAGGACGGGATGACAGATACGCAGTATTTT.

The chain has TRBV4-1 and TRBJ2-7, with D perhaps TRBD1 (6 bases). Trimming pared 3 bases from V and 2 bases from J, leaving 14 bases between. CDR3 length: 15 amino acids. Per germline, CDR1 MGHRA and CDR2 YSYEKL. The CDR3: CASSQTRTEPYEQYF. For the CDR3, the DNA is TGCGCCAGCAGCCAGACCCGGACAGAACCCTACGAGCAGTACTTC.